One T cell receptor beta chain is described in this entry. This entry is derived from a study of blood T cell repertoires in COVID-19. The data were produced by immunoSEQ multiplex PCR, yet TCRdb's version contains in-frame clones alone and is incomplete. The repertoire holds some 300,000 clones, with approximately 89% as singletons. CDR1 and CDR2 (germline): ENHRY, SYGVKD. V lost 4 bases to trimming and J lost 4 bases, with 22 bases between them. The CDR3 spans 17 residues. This TCR was sampled from a woman between 50 and 59 years old who had been exposed to COVID-19. J is TRBJ1-1 and V is TRBV10-3; D remains ambiguous. Sequencing was carried out using PBMCs or T cells enriched from blood (not recorded which). This CDR3 reads CAISVSATLGVTTEAFF. DNA of the CDR3: TGTGCCATCAGTGTAAGTGCGACGCTCGGGGTGACCACTGAAGCTTTCTTT.